The rows below give T cell receptor beta chains drawn from one sample of a study of type 1 regulatory T cells. The antigens these receptors bind are not known. Using its own MiXCR run on the reads, TCRdb lists one record per CDR3 protein. Of some 71,000 distinct CDR3 sequences detected, less than 25% appear once; the ten largest clones hold 8.3%. Sequenced input: cultured type 1 regulatory T (Tr1) cells, either the whole culture or a sorted fraction (not recorded which). These receptors all come from a human donor in good health. Each CDR3 is given with its conserved first and last residue. Each record gives: CDR3 DNA, CDR3 protein, clone size, D gene, J gene, V gene, CDR3 length. D genes are given only for firm matches. For some rows the clone size is stated as once, few or many, or as a class when expanded; others skip it.

CDR3 DNA: TGTGCCAGCAGACGGACAGTCCAAGAGACCCAGTACTTC; CDR3 protein: CASRRTVQETQYF; clone size: many; D gene: .; J gene: TRBJ2-5; V gene: TRBV7-8; CDR3 length: 13
CDR3 DNA: TGCGCCAGCAGCTTGACTACATCAGGAGATACGCAGTATTTT; CDR3 protein: CASSLTTSGDTQYF; clone size: many; D gene: .; J gene: TRBJ2-3; V gene: TRBV5-1; CDR3 length: 14
CDR3 DNA: TGTGCCAGCAGTTTAGCGAGTCAGAGAAATTATCGGCCTTATGAGCAGTTCTTC; CDR3 protein: CASSLASQRNYRPYEQFF; clone size: few; D gene: .; J gene: TRBJ2-1; V gene: TRBV12-3/TRBV12-4; CDR3 length: 18
CDR3 DNA: TGTGCCAGCAGCTTAGGGGTAGCCCGTTTTGATACGCAGTATTTT; CDR3 protein: CASSLGVARFDTQYF; clone size: few; D gene: .; J gene: TRBJ2-3; V gene: TRBV7-2; CDR3 length: 15
CDR3 DNA: TGCAGTGGGGCGGGGCAAGAGACCCAGTACTTC; CDR3 protein: CSGAGQETQYF; clone size: few; D gene: .; J gene: TRBJ2-5; V gene: TRBV20-1; CDR3 length: 11
CDR3 DNA: TGTGCCAGTATGGGTAGAAGCTCCTACGAGCAGTACTTC; CDR3 protein: CASMGRSSYEQYF; clone size: few; D gene: .; J gene: TRBJ2-7; V gene: TRBV12-3/TRBV12-4; CDR3 length: 13
CDR3 DNA: TGTGCCAGCAGACCGTCGGGTTCGTTGTATGAAAAACTGTTTTTT; CDR3 protein: CASRPSGSLYEKLFF; clone size: few; D gene: .; J gene: TRBJ1-4; V gene: TRBV6-6; CDR3 length: 15
CDR3 DNA: TGCAGTGCTAGCGGGAGCGAGCAGTACTTC; CDR3 protein: CSASGSEQYF; clone size: few; D gene: .; J gene: TRBJ2-7; V gene: TRBV20-1; CDR3 length: 10
CDR3 DNA: TGTGCCAGCGGCCCGGGGGAGCAGTACTTC; CDR3 protein: CASGPGEQYF; clone size: medium-sized; D gene: .; J gene: TRBJ2-7; V gene: TRBV6-5; CDR3 length: 10
CDR3 DNA: TGCAGTGCTAGGACTAGCGGAGTTTACAATGAGCAGTTCTTC; CDR3 protein: CSARTSGVYNEQFF; clone size: few; D gene: TRBD2; J gene: TRBJ2-1; V gene: TRBV20-1; CDR3 length: 14
CDR3 DNA: TGTGCCAGCAGCCGACAGCACACTGAAGCTTTCTTT; CDR3 protein: CASSRQHTEAFF; clone size: few; D gene: .; J gene: TRBJ1-1; V gene: TRBV7-9; CDR3 length: 12
CDR3 DNA: TGTGCCTGGAGGGCTCCAGTCTACGAGCAGTACTTC; CDR3 protein: CAWRAPVYEQYF; clone size: few; D gene: .; J gene: TRBJ2-7; V gene: TRBV30; CDR3 length: 12
CDR3 DNA: TGCAGTGCTAGGCCTCCCCCCGGGGAGACCCAGTACTTC; CDR3 protein: CSARPPPGETQYF; clone size: .; D gene: .; J gene: TRBJ2-5; V gene: TRBV20-1; CDR3 length: 13
CDR3 DNA: TGTGCCAGCAGCTTCTCAGGGGAGACCCAGTACTTC; CDR3 protein: CASSFSGETQYF; clone size: .; D gene: .; J gene: TRBJ2-5; V gene: TRBV7-3; CDR3 length: 12
CDR3 DNA: TGTGCCATCGGTGAAGAGGGGGCGAACACTGAAGCTTTCTTT; CDR3 protein: CAIGEEGANTEAFF; clone size: .; D gene: TRBD1; J gene: TRBJ1-1; V gene: TRBV10-3; CDR3 length: 14
CDR3 DNA: TGCAGTGTTCAACGAGCAGATACGCAGTATTTT; CDR3 protein: CSVQRADTQYF; clone size: few; D gene: .; J gene: TRBJ2-3; V gene: TRBV20-1; CDR3 length: 11
CDR3 DNA: TGTGCCAGCAGCCAAAAGGTAGAGGGATCACAAGGCTCCTACAATGAGCAGTTCTTC; CDR3 protein: CASSQKVEGSQGSYNEQFF; clone size: few; D gene: .; J gene: TRBJ2-1; V gene: TRBV7-2; CDR3 length: 19
CDR3 DNA: TGTGCCACCAGCAGAGATAAGGGGGCCCTCCACTTT; CDR3 protein: CATSRDKGALHF; clone size: .; D gene: .; J gene: TRBJ1-6; V gene: TRBV15; CDR3 length: 12
CDR3 DNA: TGCGCCAGCAGCCTCAACAGGGTAGACGAAAAACTGTTTTTT; CDR3 protein: CASSLNRVDEKLFF; clone size: many; D gene: .; J gene: TRBJ1-4; V gene: TRBV4-3; CDR3 length: 14
CDR3 DNA: TGTGCCACCAGCAGAGGTTCGGCGGGGTCCTACAATGAGCAGTTCTTC; CDR3 protein: CATSRGSAGSYNEQFF; clone size: .; D gene: .; J gene: TRBJ2-1; V gene: TRBV15; CDR3 length: 16
CDR3 DNA: TGTGCCAGCACACGCCAGGGGGCGGTTTGGAGACAGCCCCAGCATTTT; CDR3 protein: CASTRQGAVWRQPQHF; clone size: few; D gene: TRBD1; J gene: TRBJ1-5; V gene: TRBV28; CDR3 length: 16
CDR3 DNA: TGTGCCAGCAGCGCGGGAGGGCCTTGGGATGAGCAGTTCTTC; CDR3 protein: CASSAGGPWDEQFF; clone size: .; D gene: TRBD2; J gene: TRBJ2-1; V gene: TRBV11-3; CDR3 length: 14
CDR3 DNA: TGCGCCAGCAGCCAAGTAGGACAGGCGCCCTCTAATGAAAAACTGTTTTTT; CDR3 protein: CASSQVGQAPSNEKLFF; clone size: .; D gene: TRBD1; J gene: TRBJ1-4; V gene: TRBV5-1; CDR3 length: 17
CDR3 DNA: TGTGCCAGCAGCTTAGATGGTTGGGGGGCCGCTGAGCAGTTCTTC; CDR3 protein: CASSLDGWGAAEQFF; clone size: .; D gene: .; J gene: TRBJ2-1; V gene: TRBV7-2; CDR3 length: 15
CDR3 DNA: TGCGCCAGCACACGAGGACAGGGGTTCGCAGATACGCAGTATTTT; CDR3 protein: CASTRGQGFADTQYF; clone size: .; D gene: TRBD1; J gene: TRBJ2-3; V gene: TRBV4-1; CDR3 length: 15
CDR3 DNA: TGCGCCAGCAGCTTAGCAGCGGGTGCAGATACGCAGTATTTT; CDR3 protein: CASSLAAGADTQYF; clone size: .; D gene: .; J gene: TRBJ2-3; V gene: TRBV5-1; CDR3 length: 14
CDR3 DNA: TGTGCCAGCAGCTTACTGGAGTTCGGGACCAAGCAGTTCTTC; CDR3 protein: CASSLLEFGTKQFF; clone size: .; D gene: .; J gene: TRBJ2-1; V gene: TRBV7-2; CDR3 length: 14
CDR3 DNA: TGCAGTGCTAGTCCCGCCTTGGGGAACACTGAAGCTTTCTTT; CDR3 protein: CSASPALGNTEAFF; clone size: .; D gene: .; J gene: TRBJ1-1; V gene: TRBV20-1; CDR3 length: 14
CDR3 DNA: TGCGCCAGCAGCTTGGTCGGACAGGGCTACAATGAGCAGTTCTTC; CDR3 protein: CASSLVGQGYNEQFF; clone size: many; D gene: TRBD1; J gene: TRBJ2-1; V gene: TRBV5-1; CDR3 length: 15
CDR3 DNA: TGTGCCAGCAGTTTATGGCTAGCGGGAGCTCCCCCTCCATTAGATACGCAGTATTTT; CDR3 protein: CASSLWLAGAPPPLDTQYF; clone size: once; D gene: TRBD2; J gene: TRBJ2-3; V gene: TRBV12-3/TRBV12-4; CDR3 length: 19
CDR3 DNA: TGTGCCAGCTCCCCAAATTCCTTGGATACGCAGTATTTT; CDR3 protein: CASSPNSLDTQYF; clone size: .; D gene: .; J gene: TRBJ2-3; V gene: TRBV6-6; CDR3 length: 13
CDR3 DNA: TGTGCCAGCCGGGCTAGCGGGAATGGAGAGACCCAGTACTTC; CDR3 protein: CASRASGNGETQYF; clone size: medium-sized; D gene: TRBD2; J gene: TRBJ2-5; V gene: TRBV6-2/TRBV6-3; CDR3 length: 14
CDR3 DNA: TGTGCCAGTAGATTACCCCAGGGGGGGGCCGGGGAGCTGTTTTTT; CDR3 protein: CASRLPQGGAGELFF; clone size: .; D gene: .; J gene: TRBJ2-2; V gene: TRBV19; CDR3 length: 15
CDR3 DNA: TGTGCCAGCAGTCGTTACTCCCTCGGCTACTACGAGCAGTACTTC; CDR3 protein: CASSRYSLGYYEQYF; clone size: few; D gene: .; J gene: TRBJ2-7; V gene: TRBV6-1; CDR3 length: 15
CDR3 DNA: TGCAGTGGGGCGGGACTAGGGAATGGGCAGTTCTTC; CDR3 protein: CSGAGLGNGQFF; clone size: once; D gene: TRBD2; J gene: TRBJ2-1; V gene: TRBV20-1; CDR3 length: 12
CDR3 DNA: TGCAGTGCTAGAGATGACAGGGGGTTTGAAGCTTTCTTT; CDR3 protein: CSARDDRGFEAFF; clone size: .; D gene: TRBD1; J gene: TRBJ1-1; V gene: TRBV20-1; CDR3 length: 13
CDR3 DNA: TGTGCCAGCAGTTTTCAGGGAACGAGCAATCAGCCCCAGCATTTT; CDR3 protein: CASSFQGTSNQPQHF; clone size: few; D gene: .; J gene: TRBJ1-5; V gene: TRBV12-3/TRBV12-4; CDR3 length: 15
CDR3 DNA: TGCGCCAGCAGCTTCCAAGAGACCCAGTACTTC; CDR3 protein: CASSFQETQYF; clone size: many; D gene: .; J gene: TRBJ2-5; V gene: TRBV5-1; CDR3 length: 11
CDR3 DNA: TGCAGTGCCACCATAGCGGGAGACTACAATGAGCAGTTCTTC; CDR3 protein: CSATIAGDYNEQFF; clone size: .; D gene: TRBD2; J gene: TRBJ2-1; V gene: TRBV20-1; CDR3 length: 14
CDR3 DNA: TGCGCCAGCAGCCCCTCGGGAGCAGGAAACACCGGGGAGCTGTTTTTT; CDR3 protein: CASSPSGAGNTGELFF; clone size: .; D gene: .; J gene: TRBJ2-2; V gene: TRBV5-1; CDR3 length: 16
CDR3 DNA: TGTGCCACCAGCCTAGATCTTGGCCAGCCCCAGCATTTT; CDR3 protein: CATSLDLGQPQHF; clone size: few; D gene: .; J gene: TRBJ1-5; V gene: TRBV15; CDR3 length: 13
CDR3 DNA: TGTGCCAGCAGCCTCGCGGGAGTAGACCAAAGGCAGTTCTTC; CDR3 protein: CASSLAGVDQRQFF; clone size: .; D gene: TRBD2; J gene: TRBJ2-1; V gene: TRBV14; CDR3 length: 14
CDR3 DNA: TGCGCCAGCAAAGAAGCGGGAGCACGGGAGCAGTTCTTC; CDR3 protein: CASKEAGAREQFF; clone size: many; D gene: TRBD2; J gene: TRBJ2-1; V gene: TRBV5-1; CDR3 length: 13
CDR3 DNA: TGTGCCAGCTCACCGAGCGACGAGCAGTACTTC; CDR3 protein: CASSPSDEQYF; clone size: .; D gene: .; J gene: TRBJ2-7; V gene: TRBV18; CDR3 length: 11
CDR3 DNA: TGTGCCACCCTCCGTCAAGGATACCACCAAGAGACCCAGTACTTC; CDR3 protein: CATLRQGYHQETQYF; clone size: .; D gene: .; J gene: TRBJ2-5; V gene: TRBV24-1; CDR3 length: 15
CDR3 DNA: .; CDR3 protein: CISVPEVSSGRDRYNEQFF; clone size: few; D gene: .; J gene: TRBJ2-1; V gene: TRBV7-5; CDR3 length: 19
CDR3 DNA: TGTGCCAGCAGTCCTAGCGGGAGGGCGGAGATTCAGTACTTC; CDR3 protein: CASSPSGRAEIQYF; clone size: .; D gene: TRBD2; J gene: TRBJ2-4; V gene: TRBV12-3/TRBV12-4; CDR3 length: 14
CDR3 DNA: TGCAGTGCTAGTCGACTAGCGGGAAACTACGAGCAGTACTTC; CDR3 protein: CSASRLAGNYEQYF; clone size: .; D gene: TRBD2; J gene: TRBJ2-7; V gene: TRBV20-1; CDR3 length: 14
CDR3 DNA: TGTGCCAGCAGCTTAGCGCCGGCCTATTCACCCCTCCACTTT; CDR3 protein: CASSLAPAYSPLHF; clone size: few; D gene: .; J gene: TRBJ1-6; V gene: TRBV7-9; CDR3 length: 14
CDR3 DNA: TGCGCCAGCAGCCGAAATCTAGGGAGTGGGACTGAAGCTTTCTTT; CDR3 protein: CASSRNLGSGTEAFF; clone size: many; D gene: .; J gene: TRBJ1-1; V gene: TRBV5-1; CDR3 length: 15
CDR3 DNA: TGTGCCATCAGTCAGCTAGCGGGAGTAAATGAGCAGTTCTTC; CDR3 protein: CAISQLAGVNEQFF; clone size: few; D gene: TRBD2; J gene: TRBJ2-1; V gene: TRBV10-3; CDR3 length: 14
CDR3 DNA: TGTGCCTTTACCGGGACTCTAGTTGGTGGTACGCAGTATTTT; CDR3 protein: CAFTGTLVGGTQYF; clone size: .; D gene: .; J gene: TRBJ2-3; V gene: TRBV30; CDR3 length: 14
CDR3 DNA: TGTGCCAGTAGTATAGATCGGGGCACTGAAGCTTTCTTT; CDR3 protein: CASSIDRGTEAFF; clone size: .; D gene: .; J gene: TRBJ1-1; V gene: TRBV19; CDR3 length: 13
CDR3 DNA: TGCAGTGCCCGACAGGGGTTGAACACTGAAGCTTTCTTT; CDR3 protein: CSARQGLNTEAFF; clone size: .; D gene: TRBD1; J gene: TRBJ1-1; V gene: TRBV20-1; CDR3 length: 13
CDR3 DNA: TGTGCCAGCAGCTTGGAGGACAGGGATTACTACGAGCAGTACTTC; CDR3 protein: CASSLEDRDYYEQYF; clone size: .; D gene: TRBD1; J gene: TRBJ2-7; V gene: TRBV5-5; CDR3 length: 15